The following is a T cell receptor beta chain sequence with its context. The antigen remains undetermined. This record comes from a study of CD8+ T cells in alopecia areata. General observations from the study: On tofacitinib, scalp and blood still held many of the expanded lesional clones. Significant decreases in scalp clonality and expanded CD8+ clones followed tofacitinib treatment.

As for treatment: oral pan-JAK inhibitor, 5-10 mg twice daily. Individuals with alopecia areata gave both lesional scalp punch biopsies and peripheral blood for collection. Investigators isolated RNA and reverse transcribed it into cDNA to act as the sequencing template. Some clones are missing from TCRdb's copy, which holds only in-frame ones; the method was immunoSEQ multiplex PCR. The table includes under 150,000 clones, 75% to 85% detected once. The sequence came from a human donor with alopecia areata. Sequences were derived from CD8+ T cells sorted from blood, sampled at week 4, from a patient treated with tofacitinib.

The CDR3 here is CASRPGPGSNTIYF. The CDR3 nucleotides are TGTGCCAGCAGACCGGGACCCGGATCAAACACCATATATTTT. The V and J genes are TRBV6-5 and TRBJ1-3; D is perhaps TRBD1 (5 bases). Germline loops: CDR1 MNHEY, CDR2 SVGAGI. The CDR3 contains 14 residues. V lost 6 bases and J lost 6, with 15 bases in between.